Reported below is one T cell receptor (beta chain). This CDR3 is 15 amino acids long. Germline values: CDR1 MNHNS, CDR2 SASEGT. With V trimmed by 7 bases and J by 0 bases, 5 bases remained unmatched. The data belong to a study of cytomegalovirus exposure and HLA in healthy donors. The study ran its PCR with 60 Vbeta and 13 Jbeta primers. This table comes from immunoSEQ multiplex PCR, and its TCRdb copy is limited to in-frame clones, with some not included. The sample lists some 76,000 clones, around 86% occurring once. The clonotype was recovered from a woman in her 30s in good health and CMV-seronegative. Sequencing input: PBMCs. This sequence joins TRBV6-1 and TRBJ2-1, with 8 positions matching TRBD2. Here the CDR3 DNA reads TGTGCCAGCATAACCGGGAGGGCCTCCTACAATGAGCAGTTCTTC. Translating it yields CASITGRASYNEQFF.